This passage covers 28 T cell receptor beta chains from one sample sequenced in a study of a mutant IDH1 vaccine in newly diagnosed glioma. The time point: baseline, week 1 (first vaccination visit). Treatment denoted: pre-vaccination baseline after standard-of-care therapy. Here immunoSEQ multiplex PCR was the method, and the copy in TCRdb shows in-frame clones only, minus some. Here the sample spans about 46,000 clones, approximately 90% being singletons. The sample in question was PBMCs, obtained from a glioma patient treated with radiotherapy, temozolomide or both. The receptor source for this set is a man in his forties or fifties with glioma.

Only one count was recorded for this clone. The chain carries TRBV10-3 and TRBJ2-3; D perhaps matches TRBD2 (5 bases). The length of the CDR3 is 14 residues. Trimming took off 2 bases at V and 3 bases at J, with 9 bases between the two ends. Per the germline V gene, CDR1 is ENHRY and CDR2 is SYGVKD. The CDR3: CAISEEGRTDTQYF. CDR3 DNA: TGTGCCATCAGTGAGGAGGGCCGGACAGATACGCAGTATTTT.

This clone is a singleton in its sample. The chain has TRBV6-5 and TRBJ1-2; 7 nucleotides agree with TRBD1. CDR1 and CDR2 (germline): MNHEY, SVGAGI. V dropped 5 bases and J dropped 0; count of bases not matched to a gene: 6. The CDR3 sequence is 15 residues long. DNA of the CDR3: TGTGCCAGCAGTAGTCGGACAGGCGCTAACTATGGCTACACCTTC. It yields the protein CASSSRTGANYGYTF.

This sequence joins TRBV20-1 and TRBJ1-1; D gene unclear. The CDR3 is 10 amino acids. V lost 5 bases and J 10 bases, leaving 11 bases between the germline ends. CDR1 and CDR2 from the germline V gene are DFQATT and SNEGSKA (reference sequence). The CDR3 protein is CSAGKGGAFF. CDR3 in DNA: TGCAGTGCTGGCAAGGGTGGAGCTTTCTTT.

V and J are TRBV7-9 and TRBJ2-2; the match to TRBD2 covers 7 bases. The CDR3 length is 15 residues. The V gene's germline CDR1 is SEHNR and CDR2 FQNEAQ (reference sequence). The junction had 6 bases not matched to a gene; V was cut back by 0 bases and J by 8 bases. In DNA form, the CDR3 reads TGTGCCAGCAGCTTAGCGGATGGACTAGTTGGGGAGCTGTTTTTT. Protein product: CASSLADGLVGELFF.

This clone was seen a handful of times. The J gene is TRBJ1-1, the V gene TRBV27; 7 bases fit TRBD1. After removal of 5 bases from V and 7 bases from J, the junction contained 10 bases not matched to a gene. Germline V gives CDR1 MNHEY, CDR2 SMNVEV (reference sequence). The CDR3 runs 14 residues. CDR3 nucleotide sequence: TGTGCCAGCAGTCCCGGGACAGCGGCTAATGAAGCTTTCTTT. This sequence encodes CASSPGTAANEAFF.

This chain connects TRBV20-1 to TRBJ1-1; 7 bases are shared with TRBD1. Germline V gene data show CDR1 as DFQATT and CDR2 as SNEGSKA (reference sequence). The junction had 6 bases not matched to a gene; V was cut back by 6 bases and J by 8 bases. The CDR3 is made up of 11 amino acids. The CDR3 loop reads CSAPRGWEAFF. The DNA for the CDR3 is TGCAGTGCACCCAGGGGGTGGGAAGCTTTCTTT.

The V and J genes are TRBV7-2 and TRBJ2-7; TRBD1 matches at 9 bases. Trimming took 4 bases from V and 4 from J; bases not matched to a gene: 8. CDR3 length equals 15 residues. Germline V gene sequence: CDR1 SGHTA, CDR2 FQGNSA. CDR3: CASSSTGGSLYEQYF. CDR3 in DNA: TGTGCCAGCAGCTCGACAGGGGGTAGTTTGTACGAGCAGTACTTC.

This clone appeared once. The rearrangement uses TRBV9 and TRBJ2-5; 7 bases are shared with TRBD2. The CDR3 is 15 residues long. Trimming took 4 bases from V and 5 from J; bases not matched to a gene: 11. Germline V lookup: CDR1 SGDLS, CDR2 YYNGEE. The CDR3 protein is CASSPRLGGQETQYF. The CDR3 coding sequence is TGTGCCAGCAGCCCCAGACTGGGAGGGCAGGAGACCCAGTACTTC.

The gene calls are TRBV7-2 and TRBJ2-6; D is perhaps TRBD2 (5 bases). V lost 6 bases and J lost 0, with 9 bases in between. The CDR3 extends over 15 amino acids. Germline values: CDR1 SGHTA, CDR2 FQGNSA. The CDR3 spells CASSSSGSGANVLTF. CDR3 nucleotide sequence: TGTGCCAGCAGTTCAAGCGGCTCTGGGGCCAACGTCCTGACTTTC.

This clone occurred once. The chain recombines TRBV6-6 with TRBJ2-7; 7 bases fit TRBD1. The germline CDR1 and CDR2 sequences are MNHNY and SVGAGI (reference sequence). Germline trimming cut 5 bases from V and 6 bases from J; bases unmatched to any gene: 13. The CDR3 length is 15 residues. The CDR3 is CASSANRGLSSEQYF. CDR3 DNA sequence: TGTGCCAGCAGTGCGAACAGGGGATTATCGTCCGAGCAGTACTTC.

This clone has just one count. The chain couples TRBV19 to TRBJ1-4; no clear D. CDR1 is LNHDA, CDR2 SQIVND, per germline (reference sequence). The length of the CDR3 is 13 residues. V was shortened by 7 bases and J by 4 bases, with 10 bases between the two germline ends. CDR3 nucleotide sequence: TGTGCCAGTACCCACACTATTAATGAAAAACTGTTTTTT. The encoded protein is CASTHTINEKLFF.

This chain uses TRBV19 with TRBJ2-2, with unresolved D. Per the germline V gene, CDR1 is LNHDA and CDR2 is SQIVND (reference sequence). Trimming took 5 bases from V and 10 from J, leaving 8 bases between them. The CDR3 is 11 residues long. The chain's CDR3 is CASSVLMELFF. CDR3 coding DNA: TGTGCCAGTAGTGTTCTTATGGAGCTGTTTTTT.

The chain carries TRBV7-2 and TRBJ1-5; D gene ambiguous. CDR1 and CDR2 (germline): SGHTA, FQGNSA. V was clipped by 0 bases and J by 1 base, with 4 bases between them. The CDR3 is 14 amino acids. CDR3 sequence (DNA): TGTGCCAGCAGCTTAGCCGGAAGCAATCAGCCCCAGCATTTT. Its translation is CASSLAGSNQPQHF. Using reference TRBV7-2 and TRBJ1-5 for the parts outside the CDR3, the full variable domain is GAGVSQSPSNKVTEKGKDVELRCDPISGHTALYWYRQSLGQGLEFLIYFQGNSAPDKSGLPSDRFSAERTGGSVSTLTIQRTQQEDSAVYLCASSLAGSNQPQHFGDGTRLSIL.

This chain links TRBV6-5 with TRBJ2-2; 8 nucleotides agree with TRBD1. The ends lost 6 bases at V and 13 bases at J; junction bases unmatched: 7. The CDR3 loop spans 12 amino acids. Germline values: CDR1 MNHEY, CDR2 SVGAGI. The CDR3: CASRTGALGLFF. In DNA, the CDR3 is TGTGCCAGCAGGACAGGGGCTCTTGGGCTGTTTTTT.

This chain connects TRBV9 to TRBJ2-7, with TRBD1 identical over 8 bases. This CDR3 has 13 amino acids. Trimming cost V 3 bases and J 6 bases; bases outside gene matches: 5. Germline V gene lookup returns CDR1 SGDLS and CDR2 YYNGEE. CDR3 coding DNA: TGTGCCAGCAGCGCCGGACAGGGTCCCGAGCAGTACTTC. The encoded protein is CASSAGQGPEQYF.

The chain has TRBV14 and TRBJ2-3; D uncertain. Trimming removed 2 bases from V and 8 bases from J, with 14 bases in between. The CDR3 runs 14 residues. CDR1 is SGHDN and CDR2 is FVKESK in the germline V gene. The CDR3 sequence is CASSQLLDTRTQYF. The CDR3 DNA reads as TGTGCCAGCAGCCAACTTTTGGATACCCGTACGCAGTATTTT.

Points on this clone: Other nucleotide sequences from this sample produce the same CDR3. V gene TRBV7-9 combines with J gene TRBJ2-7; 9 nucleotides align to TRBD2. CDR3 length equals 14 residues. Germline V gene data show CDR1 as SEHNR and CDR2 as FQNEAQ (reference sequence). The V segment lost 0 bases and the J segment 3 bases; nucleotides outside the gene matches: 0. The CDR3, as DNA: TGTGCCAGCAGCTTAGCTAGCGGGAGCTACGAGCAGTACTTC. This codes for CASSLASGSYEQYF.

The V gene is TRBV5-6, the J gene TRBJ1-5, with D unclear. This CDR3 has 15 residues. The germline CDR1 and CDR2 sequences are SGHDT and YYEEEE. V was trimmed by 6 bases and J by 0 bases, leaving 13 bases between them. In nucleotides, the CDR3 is TGTGCCAGCACCCAATGGGGATATAGCAATCAGCCCCAGCATTTT. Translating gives CASTQWGYSNQPQHF.

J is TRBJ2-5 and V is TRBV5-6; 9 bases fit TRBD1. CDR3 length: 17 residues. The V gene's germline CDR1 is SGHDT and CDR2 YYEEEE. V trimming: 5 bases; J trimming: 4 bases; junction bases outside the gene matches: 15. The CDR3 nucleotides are TGTGCCAGCAGGTGGGGATCCCCGGGACAGGGACGAGAGACCCAGTACTTC. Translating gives CASRWGSPGQGRETQYF.

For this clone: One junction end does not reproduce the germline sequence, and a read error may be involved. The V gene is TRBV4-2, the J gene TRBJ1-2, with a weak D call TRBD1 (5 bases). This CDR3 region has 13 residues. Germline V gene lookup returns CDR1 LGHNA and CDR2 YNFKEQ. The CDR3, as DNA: TGTGCCAGCAGCCAAGGGGGCAGCCCTATTAGGGCCTTC. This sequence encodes CASSQGGSPIRAF.

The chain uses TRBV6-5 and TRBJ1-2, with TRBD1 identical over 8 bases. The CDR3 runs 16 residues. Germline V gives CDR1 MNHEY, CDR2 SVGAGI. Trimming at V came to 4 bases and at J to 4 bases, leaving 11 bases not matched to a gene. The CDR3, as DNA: TGTGCCAGCAGTTCCCGACCCGGGACAGGAGGCTATGGCTACACCTTC. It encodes CASSSRPGTGGYGYTF.

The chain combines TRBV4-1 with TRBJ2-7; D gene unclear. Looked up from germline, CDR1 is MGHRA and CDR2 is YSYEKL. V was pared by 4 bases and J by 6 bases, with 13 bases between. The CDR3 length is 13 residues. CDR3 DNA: TGCGCCAGCAGCCTCACAAGAGACATCGAGCAGTACTTC. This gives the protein CASSLTRDIEQYF.

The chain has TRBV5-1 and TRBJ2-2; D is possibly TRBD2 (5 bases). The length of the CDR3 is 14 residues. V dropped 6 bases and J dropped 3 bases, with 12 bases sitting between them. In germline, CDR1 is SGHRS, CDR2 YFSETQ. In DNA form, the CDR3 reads TGCGCCAGCACCGGGCCCGGGGACACCGGGGAGCTGTTTTTT. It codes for CASTGPGDTGELFF. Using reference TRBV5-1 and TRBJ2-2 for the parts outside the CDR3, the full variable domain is KAGVTQTPRYLIKTRGQQVTLSCSPISGHRSVSWYQQTPGQGLQFLFEYFSETQRNKGNFPGRFSGRQFSNSRSEMNVSTLELGDSALYLCASTGPGDTGELFFGEGSRLTVL.

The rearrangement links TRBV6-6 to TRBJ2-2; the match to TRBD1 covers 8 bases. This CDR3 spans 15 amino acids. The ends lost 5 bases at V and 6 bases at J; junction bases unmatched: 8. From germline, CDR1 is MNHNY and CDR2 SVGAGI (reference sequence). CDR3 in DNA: TGTGCCAGCAGTGCCGCAGGGGGCGCCGCCGGGGAGCTGTTTTTT. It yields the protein CASSAAGGAAGELFF.

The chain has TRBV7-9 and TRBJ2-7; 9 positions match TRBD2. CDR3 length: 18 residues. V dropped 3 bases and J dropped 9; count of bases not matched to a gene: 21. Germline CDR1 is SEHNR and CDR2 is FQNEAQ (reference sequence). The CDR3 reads CASSFPASNSGGRVRQYF. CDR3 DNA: TGTGCCAGCAGCTTTCCCGCTTCCAACAGCGGGGGGCGCGTCAGGCAGTACTTC.

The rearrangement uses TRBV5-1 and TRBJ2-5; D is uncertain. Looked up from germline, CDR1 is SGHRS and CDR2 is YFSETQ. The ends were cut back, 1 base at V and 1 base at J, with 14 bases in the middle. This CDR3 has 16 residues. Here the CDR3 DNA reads TGCGCCAGCAGCTTGACCGGGTTTGGGTTCCAAGAGACCCAGTACTTC. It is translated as CASSLTGFGFQETQYF.

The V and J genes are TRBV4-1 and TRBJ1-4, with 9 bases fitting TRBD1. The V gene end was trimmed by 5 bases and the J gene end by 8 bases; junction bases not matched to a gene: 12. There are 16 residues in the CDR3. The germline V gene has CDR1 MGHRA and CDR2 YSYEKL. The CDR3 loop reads CASSALGTGSREKLFF. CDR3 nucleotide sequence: TGCGCCAGCAGCGCGCTTGGGACAGGGAGTCGAGAAAAACTGTTTTTT.

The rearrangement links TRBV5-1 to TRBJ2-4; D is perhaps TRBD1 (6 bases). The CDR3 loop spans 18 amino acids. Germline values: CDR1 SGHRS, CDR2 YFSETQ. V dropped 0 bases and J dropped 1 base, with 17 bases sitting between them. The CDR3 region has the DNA TGCGCCAGCAGCTTGGCCCCGAGAGCCGACAGGGCCAAAAACATTCAGTACTTC. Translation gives CASSLAPRADRAKNIQYF.